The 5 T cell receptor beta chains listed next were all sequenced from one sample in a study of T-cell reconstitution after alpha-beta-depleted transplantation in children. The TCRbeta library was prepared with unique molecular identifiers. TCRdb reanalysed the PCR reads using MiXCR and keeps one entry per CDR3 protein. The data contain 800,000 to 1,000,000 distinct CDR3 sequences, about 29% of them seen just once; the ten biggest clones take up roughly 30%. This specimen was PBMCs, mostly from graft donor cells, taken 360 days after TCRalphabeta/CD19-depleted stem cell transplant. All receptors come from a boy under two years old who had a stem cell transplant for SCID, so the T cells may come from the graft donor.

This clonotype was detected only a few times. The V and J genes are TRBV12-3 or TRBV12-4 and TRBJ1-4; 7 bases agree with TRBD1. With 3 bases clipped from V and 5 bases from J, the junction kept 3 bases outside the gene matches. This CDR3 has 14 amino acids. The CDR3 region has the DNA TGTGCCAGCAGTTTGGACAGGACCAATGAAAAACTGTTTTTT. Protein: CASSLDRTNEKLFF.

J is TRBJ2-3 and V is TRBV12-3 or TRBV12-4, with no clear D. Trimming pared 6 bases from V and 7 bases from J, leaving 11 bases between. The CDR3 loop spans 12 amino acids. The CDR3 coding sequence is TGTGCCAGCAGGACGACTGCCTATACGCAGTATTTT. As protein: CASRTTAYTQYF.

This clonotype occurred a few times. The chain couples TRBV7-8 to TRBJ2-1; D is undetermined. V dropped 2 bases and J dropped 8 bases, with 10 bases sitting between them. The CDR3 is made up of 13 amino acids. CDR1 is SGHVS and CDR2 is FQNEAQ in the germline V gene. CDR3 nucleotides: TGTGCCAGCAGCTTAACCCCGGTTTATGAGCAGTTCTTC. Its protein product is CASSLTPVYEQFF.

CDR3 sequence (DNA): TGTGCCAGCAGGGGTCCGGGACTAGCAGTTCCTTCGACAGATACGCAGTATTTT. This encodes CASRGPGLAVPSTDTQYF. V usage is TRBV2 and J usage is TRBJ2-3; the match to TRBD2 covers 9 bases. This CDR3 has 18 residues. Germline V gene data show CDR1 as SNHLY and CDR2 as FYNNEI. J gave up 3 bases and V 6 bases, and 16 bases lay outside the gene matches. Full variable domain (outside the CDR3, taken from reference TRBV2 and TRBJ2-3): EPEVTQTPSHQVTQMGQEVILRCVPISNHLYFYWYRQILGQKVEFLVSFYNNEISEKSEIFDDQFSVERPDGSNFTLKIRSTKLEDSAMYFCASRGPGLAVPSTDTQYFGPGTRLTVL.

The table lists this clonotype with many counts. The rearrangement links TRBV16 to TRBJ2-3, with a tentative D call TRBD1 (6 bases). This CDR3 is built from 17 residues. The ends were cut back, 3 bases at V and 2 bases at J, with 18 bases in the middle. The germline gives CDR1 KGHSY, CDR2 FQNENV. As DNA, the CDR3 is TGTGCCAGCAGCCATTTCCGGGACACCGCTTTCACAGATACGCAGTATTTT. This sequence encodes CASSHFRDTAFTDTQYF.